Described below is a single T cell receptor (beta chain) sequence and its context. The antigen is undetermined. The sample originates from a study of T cell clones after liver transplantation. Study in general: Apart from a few HCV-positive recipients, transplants were for non-autoimmune, non-viral reasons. Without induction therapy, subjects received standard immunosuppression until 12-24 months post-transplant.

Regarding the study as a whole: Conclusions were preliminary, with small, heterogeneous patient groups. Low donor cell numbers restricted donor-reactive repertoire measurement in two subjects.

The assay was immunoSEQ multiplex PCR, and TCRdb's table has in-frame clones only and misses some. This sample has 45,000 to 55,000 clones, with 65% to 85% found just once. The sequencing here drew on CD4+ T cells from blood, taken before liver transplant. The source of this sequence is a human donor who received a liver transplant.

The CDR3: CASSARGRGDTQYF. DNA for the CDR3: TGTGCCAGCAGTGCGAGGGGGCGGGGAGATACGCAGTATTTT. The chain joins TRBV25-1 to TRBJ2-3; possibly TRBD1 for D (7 bases). Looked up from germline, CDR1 is MGHDK and CDR2 is SYGVNS. V lost 4 bases and J 5 bases, leaving 13 bases between the germline ends. This CDR3 spans 14 amino acids.